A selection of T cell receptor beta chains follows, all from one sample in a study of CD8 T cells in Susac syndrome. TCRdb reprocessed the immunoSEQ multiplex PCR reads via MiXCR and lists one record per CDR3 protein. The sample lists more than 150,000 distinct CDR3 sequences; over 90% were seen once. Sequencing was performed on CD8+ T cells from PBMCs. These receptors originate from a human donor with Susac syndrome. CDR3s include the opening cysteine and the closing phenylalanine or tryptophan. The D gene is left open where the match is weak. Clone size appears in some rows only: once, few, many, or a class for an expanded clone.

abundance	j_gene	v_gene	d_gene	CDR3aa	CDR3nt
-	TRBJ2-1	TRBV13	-	CASGTHHEQFF	TGTGCCAGCGGGACCCACCATGAGCAGTTCTTC
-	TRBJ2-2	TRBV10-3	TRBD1	CAISEPGQGDTGELFF	TGTGCCATCAGTGAACCGGGACAGGGTGACACCGGGGAGCTGTTTTTT
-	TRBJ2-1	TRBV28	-	CASSSRLGWNEQFF	TGTGCCAGCAGTTCCCGACTAGGTTGGAATGAGCAGTTCTTC
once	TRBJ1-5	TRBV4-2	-	CASSLEGRSLNQPQHF	TGTGCCAGCAGCCTCGAGGGCAGGAGCTTAAATCAGCCCCAGCATTTT
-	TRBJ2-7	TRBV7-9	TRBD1	CASSLGQGHEQYF	TGTGCCAGCAGCTTAGGACAGGGCCACGAGCAGTACTTC
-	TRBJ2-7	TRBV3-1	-	CASSQDSAAYEQYF	TGTGCCAGCAGCCAAGATTCAGCAGCCTACGAGCAGTACTTC
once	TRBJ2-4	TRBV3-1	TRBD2	CASREAGIGNIQYF	TGTGCCAGCCGGGAGGCGGGCATTGGAAACATTCAGTACTTC
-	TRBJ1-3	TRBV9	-	CASRTEDSGNTIYF	TGTGCCAGCAGGACAGAAGACTCTGGAAACACCATATATTTT
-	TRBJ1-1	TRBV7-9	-	CASWDTEAFF	TGTGCCAGCTGGGACACTGAAGCTTTCTTT
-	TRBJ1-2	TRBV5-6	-	CASSLAYSEDHGYTF	TGTGCCAGCAGCTTGGCGTATAGTGAGGACCACGGCTACACCTTC
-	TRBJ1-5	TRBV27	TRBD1	CASSPKQGYSNQPQHF	TGTGCCAGCAGTCCGAAACAGGGGTATAGCAATCAGCCCCAGCATTTT
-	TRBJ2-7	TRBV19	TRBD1	CASSIRDSSYEQYF	TGTGCCAGTAGTATTCGGGACAGTTCCTACGAGCAGTACTTC
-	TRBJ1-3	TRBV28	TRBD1	CASSKLRTGIGSGNTIYF	TGTGCCAGCAGTAAACTACGGACAGGGATTGGGTCTGGAAACACCATATATTTT
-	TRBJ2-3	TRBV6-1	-	CASSETENRVSLDTQYF	TGTGCCAGCAGTGAAACGGAGAACAGGGTTTCCCTAGATACGCAGTATTTT
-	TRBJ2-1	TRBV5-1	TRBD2	CASGLGTSRFDEQFF	TGCGCCAGCGGATTAGGGACTAGCAGATTCGATGAGCAGTTCTTC
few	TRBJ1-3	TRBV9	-	CASSPGSSGNTIYF	TGTGCCAGCAGTCCAGGGTCCTCTGGAAACACCATATATTTT
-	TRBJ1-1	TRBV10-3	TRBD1	CAIGGQGNTEAFF	TGTGCCATCGGGGGACAGGGGAACACTGAAGCTTTCTTT
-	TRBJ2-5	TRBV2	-	CASSDWDAGQETQYF	TGTGCCAGCAGTGATTGGGACGCGGGCCAAGAGACCCAGTACTTC
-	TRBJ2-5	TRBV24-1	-	CATSARGRFETQYF	TGTGCCACCAGTGCCCGAGGCAGGTTCGAAACCCAGTACTTC
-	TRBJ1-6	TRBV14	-	CASSQDRGGNSPLHF	TGTGCCAGCAGCCAAGACAGGGGAGGAAATTCACCCCTCCACTTT
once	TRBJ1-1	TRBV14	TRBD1	CASSAGTGRTEAFF	TGTGCCAGCAGCGCCGGGACAGGGAGGACTGAAGCTTTCTTT
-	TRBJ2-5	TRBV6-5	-	CASSHGTPPQTQYF	TGTGCCAGCAGTCACGGGACTCCTCCTCAGACCCAGTACTTC
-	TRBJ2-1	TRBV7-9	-	CASTRGDNEQFF	TGTGCCAGCACCCGTGGGGACAATGAGCAGTTCTTC